The 16 T cell receptor beta chains presented below share a single source sample, sequenced in a study of shared clonotypes between healthy human individuals. The table came from immunoSEQ multiplex PCR; TCRdb's copy has only in-frame clones and leaves some out. The sample carries about a million clones, approximately 80% recorded once. The sample comprised memory CD4+ T cells sorted from blood. Described subset: CD45RA-negative fraction. The receptors were gathered from a man aged 18-30 years in good health.

A remark on this clone: A much more abundant neighbour one base away suggests this may be a read error. The chain carries TRBV18 and TRBJ2-5, with D possibly being TRBD2 (5 bases). Germline V gene data show CDR1 as KGHSH and CDR2 as LQKENI. Trimming took 3 bases from V and 1 from J, leaving 6 bases between them. There are 13 residues in the CDR3. This chain's CDR3 is CASSPDFQETQYF. The CDR3 DNA reads as TGTGCCAGCTCACCGGACTTCCAAGAGACCCAGTACTTC.

This clone was seen only a few times. V gene TRBV11-2 combines with J gene TRBJ1-1; 9 bases fit TRBD1. Trimming cost V 4 bases and J 3 bases; bases outside gene matches: 3. Germline CDR1 SGHAT, CDR2 FQNNGV. This CDR3 region has 14 residues. CDR3 nucleotide sequence: TGTGCCAGCAGCTCGTGGACAGGGGACACTGAAGCTTTCTTT. Its protein is CASSSWTGDTEAFF.

The chain carries TRBV5-1 and TRBJ2-3; 9 bases are a match to TRBD2. With 3 bases clipped from V and 1 base from J, the junction kept 6 bases outside the gene matches. Germline CDR1 reads SGHRS; CDR2 reads YFSETQ. The length of the CDR3 is 16 residues. CDR3 loop: CASSSLLAGGTDTQYF. CDR3 DNA: TGCGCCAGCAGCTCCCTACTAGCGGGTGGCACAGATACGCAGTATTTT.

On this clone itself: Other DNA variants within this sample encode the same CDR3. The rearrangement links TRBV5-4 to TRBJ2-5; the D is unclear. Trimming shortened V by 1 base and J by 4 bases, and 5 bases separated the two germline ends. This CDR3 comprises 12 residues. Germline values: CDR1 SGHNT, CDR2 YYREEE (reference sequence). CDR3 sequence: CASSLPGETQYF. The CDR3 DNA sequence: TGTGCCAGCAGCTTGCCAGGAGAGACCCAGTACTTC.

The chain couples TRBV6-5 to TRBJ1-6; TRBD1 aligns across 7 bases. Per the germline V gene, CDR1 is MNHEY and CDR2 is SVGAGI. V shed 2 bases and J 7 bases; nucleotides not matched to a gene: 2. The CDR3 extends over 14 amino acids. Here the CDR3 reads CASSYRQGNSPLHF. The CDR3 bases are TGTGCCAGCAGTTACCGACAGGGAAATTCACCCCTCCACTTT.

This chain joins TRBV19 and TRBJ1-1; 7 bases line up with TRBD1. The V gene's germline CDR1 is LNHDA and CDR2 SQIVND (reference sequence). The V segment lost 4 bases and the J segment 2 bases; nucleotides outside the gene matches: 4. CDR3 size: 14 residues. CDR3 coding DNA: TGTGCCAGTAGTACTCGACAGGGAAACACTGAAGCTTTCTTT. Translated: CASSTRQGNTEAFF.

The rearrangement links TRBV18 to TRBJ1-5; weak D call: TRBD1 (5 bases). Germline CDR1 is KGHSH and CDR2 is LQKENI. Trimming took off 3 bases at V and 4 bases at J, with 10 bases between the two ends. There are 14 residues in the CDR3. CDR3 nucleotides: TGTGCCAGCTCACCGACAGTAGCTAATCAGCCCCAGCATTTT. Its translation is CASSPTVANQPQHF.

The chain combines TRBV19 with TRBJ1-4; D gene ambiguous. This CDR3 is built from 17 residues. With 3 bases removed from V and 0 bases from J, the gap between germline ends came to 14 bases. From germline, CDR1 is LNHDA and CDR2 SQIVND (reference sequence). CDR3 residues: CASSIPGRPTTNEKLFF. CDR3 nucleotide sequence: TGTGCCAGTAGTATTCCTGGCAGGCCCACAACTAATGAAAAACTGTTTTTT.

This clone was seen a few times. The chain carries TRBV10-1 and TRBJ1-1; D possibly corresponds to TRBD1 (5 bases). The V gene lost 9 bases and the J gene lost 3 bases, with 14 bases spanning the gap. CDR1 and CDR2 from the germline V gene are WNHNN and SYGVQD (reference sequence). The CDR3 is 13 residues long. DNA of the CDR3: TGCGCCAGTTCTAGGGACCGATACACTGAAGCTTTCTTT. It yields the protein CASSRDRYTEAFF.

This clone was recorded many times. V gene TRBV6-5 combines with J gene TRBJ1-1, with 10 nucleotides matching TRBD1. V was clipped by 7 bases and J by 6 bases; unmatched bases: 8. Germline values: CDR1 MNHEY, CDR2 SVGAGI. The CDR3 is made up of 14 amino acids. CDR3 sequence: CASTTGGQGSEAFF. The CDR3 DNA follows: TGTGCCAGCACCACGGGGGGACAGGGGTCTGAAGCTTTCTTT.

This clone has a single count. J is TRBJ1-2 and V is TRBV13; 7 nucleotides line up with TRBD1. The junction had 10 bases not matched to a gene; V was cut back by 5 bases and J by 4 bases. From germline, CDR1 is PRHDT and CDR2 FYEKMQ (reference sequence). This CDR3 has 15 amino acids. DNA for the CDR3: TGTGCCAGCAGCCCTCGGACAGGCGCTAGCTATGGCTACACCTTC. As protein: CASSPRTGASYGYTF.

This clone was detected many times. The V and J genes are TRBV5-1 and TRBJ2-2, with 12 bases fitting TRBD2. J gave up 2 bases and V 3 bases, and 5 bases lay outside the gene matches. CDR3 length: 17 residues. The germline CDR1 and CDR2 sequences are SGHRS and YFSETQ. The CDR3 is CASSSRTSGVNTGELFF. DNA of the CDR3: TGCGCCAGCAGCTCCCGGACTAGCGGGGTTAACACCGGGGAGCTGTTTTTT.

In regard to this clone: This sample includes further DNA sequences coding for the same CDR3. This chain joins TRBV10-3 and TRBJ2-7, with D possibly matching TRBD2 (6 bases). This CDR3 is 14 amino acids long. V lost 4 bases and J lost 1, with 11 bases in between. In germline, CDR1 is ENHRY, CDR2 SYGVKD. The CDR3 region is CAISAGTGSYEQYF. CDR3 DNA: TGTGCCATCAGTGCCGGGACTGGTTCCTACGAGCAGTACTTC.

The rearrangement links TRBV4-1 to TRBJ2-1; TRBD2 matches at 10 bases. CDR1 MGHRA and CDR2 YSYEKL come from the germline V gene. The CDR3 sequence is 16 residues long. V lost 0 bases, J lost 7 bases, and 6 bases stayed unmatched. The CDR3 DNA reads as TGCGCCAGCAGCCAAGATGTAGCGGGGGGTACAAATGAGCAGTTCTTC. Residues: CASSQDVAGGTNEQFF.

This clone has a single count. This rearrangement joins TRBV7-9 to TRBJ2-7, with D possibly matching TRBD1 (6 bases). The CDR3 is 14 amino acids. Between the trimmed V and J ends, which lost 3 bases and 4 bases, there was a span of 13 bases. CDR1 and CDR2 (germline): SEHNR, FQNEAQ (reference sequence). CDR3 protein: CASSLSRGTYEQYF. The CDR3 DNA reads TGTGCCAGCAGCTTGAGCAGGGGAACTTACGAGCAGTACTTC.

V and J are TRBV7-2 and TRBJ2-3, with D tentatively TRBD2 (6 bases). The V end lost 3 bases, the J end lost 2 bases, and 9 bases lay between the germline ends. CDR1 and CDR2 (germline): SGHTA, FQGNSA. The length of the CDR3 is 14 residues. The CDR3 sequence is CASSFGEATDTQYF. The CDR3, as DNA: TGTGCCAGCAGCTTTGGGGAGGCCACAGATACGCAGTATTTT.